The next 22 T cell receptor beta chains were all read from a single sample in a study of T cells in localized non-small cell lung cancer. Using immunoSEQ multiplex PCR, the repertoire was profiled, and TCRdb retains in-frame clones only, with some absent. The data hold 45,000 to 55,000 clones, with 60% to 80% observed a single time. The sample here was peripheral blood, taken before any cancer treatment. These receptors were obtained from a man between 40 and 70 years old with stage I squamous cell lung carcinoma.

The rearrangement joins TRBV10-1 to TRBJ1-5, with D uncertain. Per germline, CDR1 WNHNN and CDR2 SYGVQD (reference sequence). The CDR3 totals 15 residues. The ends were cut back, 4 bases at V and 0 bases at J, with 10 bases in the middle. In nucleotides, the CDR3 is TGCGCCAGCAGTGGGTTGTGGTATAGCAATCAGCCCCAGCATTTT. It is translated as CASSGLWYSNQPQHF.

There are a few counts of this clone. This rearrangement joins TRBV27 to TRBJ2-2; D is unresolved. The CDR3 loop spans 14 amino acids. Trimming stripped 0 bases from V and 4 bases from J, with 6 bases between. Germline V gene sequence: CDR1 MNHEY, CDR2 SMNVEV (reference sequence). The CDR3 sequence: CASSLSSGTGELFF. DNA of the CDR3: TGTGCCAGCAGTTTATCGAGTGGCACCGGGGAGCTGTTTTTT.

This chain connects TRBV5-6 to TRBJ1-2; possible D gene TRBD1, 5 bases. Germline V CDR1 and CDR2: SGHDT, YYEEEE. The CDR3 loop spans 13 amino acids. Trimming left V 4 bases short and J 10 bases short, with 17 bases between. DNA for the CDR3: TGTGCCAGCAGCACGTTGACAGTCTACGCCTACACCTTC. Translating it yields CASSTLTVYAYTF.

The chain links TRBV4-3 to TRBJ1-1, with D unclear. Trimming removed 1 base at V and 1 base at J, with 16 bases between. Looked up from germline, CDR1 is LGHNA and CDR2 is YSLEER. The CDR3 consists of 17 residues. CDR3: CASSQGAVGWTNTEAFF. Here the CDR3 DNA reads TGCGCCAGCAGCCAAGGCGCCGTGGGTTGGACGAACACTGAAGCTTTCTTT.

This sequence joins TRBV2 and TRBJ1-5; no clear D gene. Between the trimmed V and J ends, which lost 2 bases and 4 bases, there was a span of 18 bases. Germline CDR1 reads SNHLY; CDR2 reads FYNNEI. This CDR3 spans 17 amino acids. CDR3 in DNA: TGTGCCAGCAGTGAAAGAGGCCAAGCAGGCCCAAATCAGCCCCAGCATTTT. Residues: CASSERGQAGPNQPQHF. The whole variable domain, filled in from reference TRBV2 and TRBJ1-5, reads EPEVTQTPSHQVTQMGQEVILRCVPISNHLYFYWYRQILGQKVEFLVSFYNNEISEKSEIFDDQFSVERPDGSNFTLKIRSTKLEDSAMYFCASSERGQAGPNQPQHFGDGTRLSIL.

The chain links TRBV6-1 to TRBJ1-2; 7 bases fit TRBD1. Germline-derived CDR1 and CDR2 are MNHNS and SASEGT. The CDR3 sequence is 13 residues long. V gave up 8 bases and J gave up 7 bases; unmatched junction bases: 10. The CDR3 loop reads CASLKQGTGGYTF. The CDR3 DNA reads TGTGCCAGCCTTAAACAGGGGACGGGTGGCTACACCTTC.

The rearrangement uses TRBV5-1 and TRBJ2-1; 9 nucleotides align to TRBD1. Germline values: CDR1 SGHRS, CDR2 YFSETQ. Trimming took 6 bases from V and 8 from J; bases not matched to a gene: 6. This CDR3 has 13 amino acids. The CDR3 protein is CASIGQGIDEQFF. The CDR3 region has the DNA TGCGCCAGCATTGGACAGGGGATCGATGAGCAGTTCTTC.

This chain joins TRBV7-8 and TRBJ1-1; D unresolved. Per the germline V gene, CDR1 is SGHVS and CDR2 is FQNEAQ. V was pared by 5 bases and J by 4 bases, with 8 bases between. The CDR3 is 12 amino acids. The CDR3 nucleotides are TGTGCCAGCAGCCCCTCAGTCACTGAAGCTTTCTTT. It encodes CASSPSVTEAFF.

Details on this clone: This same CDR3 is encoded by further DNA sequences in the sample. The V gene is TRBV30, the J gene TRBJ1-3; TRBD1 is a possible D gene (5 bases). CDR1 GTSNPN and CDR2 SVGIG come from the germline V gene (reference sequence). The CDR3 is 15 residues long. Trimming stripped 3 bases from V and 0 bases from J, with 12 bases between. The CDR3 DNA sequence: TGTGCCTGGAGGGGGGGACCCTACTCTGGAAACACCATATATTTT. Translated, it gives CAWRGGPYSGNTIYF.

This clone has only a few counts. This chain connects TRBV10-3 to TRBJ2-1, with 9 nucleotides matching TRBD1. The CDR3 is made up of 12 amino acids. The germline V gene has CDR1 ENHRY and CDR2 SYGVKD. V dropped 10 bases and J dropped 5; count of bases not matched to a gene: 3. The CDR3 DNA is TGTGCCACTCGGGACAGGGACAATGAGCAGTTCTTC. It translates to CATRDRDNEQFF.

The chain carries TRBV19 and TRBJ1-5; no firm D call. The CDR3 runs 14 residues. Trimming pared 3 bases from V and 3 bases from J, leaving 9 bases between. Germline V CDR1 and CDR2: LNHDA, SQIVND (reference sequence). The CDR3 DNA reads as TGTGCCAGTAGTATCCAAGGGTACAATCAGCCCCAGCATTTT. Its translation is CASSIQGYNQPQHF.

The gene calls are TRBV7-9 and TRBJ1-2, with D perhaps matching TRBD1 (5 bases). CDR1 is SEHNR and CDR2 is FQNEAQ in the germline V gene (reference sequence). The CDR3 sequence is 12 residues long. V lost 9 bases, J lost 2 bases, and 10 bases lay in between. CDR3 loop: CASQRGNYGYTF. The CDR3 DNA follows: TGTGCCAGTCAACGGGGGAACTATGGCTACACCTTC.

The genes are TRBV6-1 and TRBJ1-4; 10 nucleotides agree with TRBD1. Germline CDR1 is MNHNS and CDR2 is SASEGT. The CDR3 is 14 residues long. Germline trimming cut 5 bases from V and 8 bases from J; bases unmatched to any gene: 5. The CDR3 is CASSSTGQGEKLFF. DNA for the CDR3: TGTGCCAGCAGTTCTACGGGACAGGGGGAAAAACTGTTTTTT.

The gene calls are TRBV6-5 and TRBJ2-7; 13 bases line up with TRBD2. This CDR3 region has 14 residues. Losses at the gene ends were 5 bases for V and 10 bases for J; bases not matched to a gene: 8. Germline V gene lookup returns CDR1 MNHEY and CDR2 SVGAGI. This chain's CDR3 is CASSRPLAGGQQYF. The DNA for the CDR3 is TGTGCCAGCAGTCGCCCACTAGCGGGGGGGCAACAGTACTTC.

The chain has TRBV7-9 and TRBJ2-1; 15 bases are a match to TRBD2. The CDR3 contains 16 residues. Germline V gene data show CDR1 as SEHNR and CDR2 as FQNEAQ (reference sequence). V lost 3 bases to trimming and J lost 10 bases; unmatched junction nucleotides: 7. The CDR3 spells CASSFRTSGGAGEQFF. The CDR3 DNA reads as TGTGCCAGCAGCTTCCGGACTAGCGGGGGGGCCGGAGAGCAGTTCTTC. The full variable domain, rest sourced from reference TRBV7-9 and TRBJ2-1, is DTGVSQNPRHKITKRGQNVTFRCDPISEHNRLYWYRQTLGQGPEFLTYFQNEAQLEKSRLLSDRFSAERPKGSFSTLEIQRTEQGDSAMYLCASSFRTSGGAGEQFFGPGTRLTVL.

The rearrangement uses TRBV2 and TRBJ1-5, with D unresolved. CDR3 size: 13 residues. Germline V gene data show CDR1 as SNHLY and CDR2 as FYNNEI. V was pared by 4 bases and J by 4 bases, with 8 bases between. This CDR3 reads CASSGNMNQPQHF. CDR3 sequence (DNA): TGTGCCAGCAGTGGGAACATGAATCAGCCCCAGCATTTT.

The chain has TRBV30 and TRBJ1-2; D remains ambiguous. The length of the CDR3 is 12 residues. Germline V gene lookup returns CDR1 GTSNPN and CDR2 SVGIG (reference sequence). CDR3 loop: CVFQRGARGYTF. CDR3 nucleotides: TGTGTTTTCCAACGAGGCGCACGCGGCTACACCTTC.

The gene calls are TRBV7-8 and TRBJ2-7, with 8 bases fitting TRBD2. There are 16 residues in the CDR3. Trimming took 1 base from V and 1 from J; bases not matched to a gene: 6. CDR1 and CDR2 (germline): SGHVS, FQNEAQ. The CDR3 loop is CASSLVSGGSSYEQYF. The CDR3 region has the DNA TGTGCCAGCAGCTTAGTCAGCGGGGGATCTTCCTACGAGCAGTACTTC.

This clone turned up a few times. The CDR3 region has the DNA TGTGCCAGCAGCTCAGAGGGGTTGGGGAAAGCTTTCTTT. It translates to CASSSEGLGKAFF. This chain uses TRBV7-9 with TRBJ1-1; weak D call: TRBD1 (5 bases). Deletions cut 4 bases from V and 9 bases from J, with 15 bases between. CDR1 is SEHNR and CDR2 is FQNEAQ in the germline V gene (reference sequence). This CDR3 region has 13 residues. Full variable domain (rest looked up from reference TRBV7-9 and TRBJ1-1): DTGVSQNPRHKITKRGQNVTFRCDPISEHNRLYWYRQTLGQGPEFLTYFQNEAQLEKSRLLSDRFSAERPKGSFSTLEIQRTEQGDSAMYLCASSSEGLGKAFFGQGTRLTVV.

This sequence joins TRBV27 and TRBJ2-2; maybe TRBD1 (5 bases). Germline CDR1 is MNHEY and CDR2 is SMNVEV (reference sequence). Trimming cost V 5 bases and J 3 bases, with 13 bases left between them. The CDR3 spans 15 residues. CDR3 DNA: TGTGCCAGCAGTCCCATCGACAGAGACACCGGGGAGCTGTTTTTT. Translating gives CASSPIDRDTGELFF.

The CDR3: CASSVTNGYTF. CDR3 sequence (DNA): TGTGCCAGCAGTGTTACAAATGGCTACACCTTC. This chain links TRBV2 with TRBJ1-2; D is uncertain. This CDR3 has 11 amino acids. V gave up 4 bases and J gave up 6 bases, with 6 bases separating them. CDR1 and CDR2 from the germline V gene are SNHLY and FYNNEI.

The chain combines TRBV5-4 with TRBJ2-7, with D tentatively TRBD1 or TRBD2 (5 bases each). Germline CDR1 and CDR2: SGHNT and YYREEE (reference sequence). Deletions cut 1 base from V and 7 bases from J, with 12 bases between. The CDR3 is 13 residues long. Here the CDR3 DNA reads TGTGCCAGCAGCTTGAAGGGACGTCGGGAGCAGTACTTC. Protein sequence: CASSLKGRREQYF.